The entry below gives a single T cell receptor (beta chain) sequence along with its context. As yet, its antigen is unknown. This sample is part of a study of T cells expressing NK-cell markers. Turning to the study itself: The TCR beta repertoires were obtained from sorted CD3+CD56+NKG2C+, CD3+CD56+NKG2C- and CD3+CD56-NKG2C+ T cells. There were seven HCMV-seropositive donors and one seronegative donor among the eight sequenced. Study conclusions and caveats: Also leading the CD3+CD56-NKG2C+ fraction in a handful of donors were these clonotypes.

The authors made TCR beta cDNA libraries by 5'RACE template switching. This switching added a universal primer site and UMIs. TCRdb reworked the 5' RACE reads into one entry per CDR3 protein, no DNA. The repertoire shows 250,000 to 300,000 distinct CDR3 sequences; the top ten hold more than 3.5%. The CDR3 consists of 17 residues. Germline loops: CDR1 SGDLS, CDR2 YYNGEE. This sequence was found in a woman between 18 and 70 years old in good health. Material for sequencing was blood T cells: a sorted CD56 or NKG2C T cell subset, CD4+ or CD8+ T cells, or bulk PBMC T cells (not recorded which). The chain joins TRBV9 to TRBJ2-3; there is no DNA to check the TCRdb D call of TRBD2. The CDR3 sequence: CASSVGILAGSSDTQYF.